The 29 T cell receptor beta chains given below trace back to one sample, sequenced in a study of CD8+ T cells in alopecia areata. As to treatment: oral pan-JAK inhibitor, 5-10 mg twice daily. Sequencing used cDNA as its template, made by extracting RNA and reverse transcribing it. TCRdb's copy holds only in-frame clones and misses some; the assay was immunoSEQ multiplex PCR. The sample records around 290,000 clones, nearly 60% being singletons. The sample was CD4+ T cells sorted from blood, taken at week 24, from a patient treated with tofacitinib. The receptor set was obtained from a human donor with alopecia areata.

This clone has only a few counts. The gene calls are TRBV5-5 and TRBJ2-7; 7 nucleotides align to TRBD1. The CDR3 extends over 12 amino acids. Per the germline V gene, CDR1 is SGHKS and CDR2 is YYEKEE (reference sequence). After removal of 4 bases from V and 5 bases from J, the junction contained 3 bases not matched to a gene. Here the CDR3 reads CASSLTGDEQYF. The CDR3 DNA is TGTGCCAGCAGCCTAACAGGGGACGAGCAGTACTTC.

As DNA, the CDR3 is TGCGCCAGCAGCTTCCAAGGGATGAGCACAGATACGCAGTATTTT. This sequence encodes CASSFQGMSTDTQYF. The chain recombines TRBV5-1 with TRBJ2-3, with D uncertain. The CDR3 is 15 residues long. Germline CDR1 is SGHRS and CDR2 is YFSETQ. The V end was cut by 2 bases, the J end by 0 bases, with 10 bases between. Looking up the rest from reference TRBV5-1 and TRBJ2-3 gives the full variable domain: KAGVTQTPRYLIKTRGQQVTLSCSPISGHRSVSWYQQTPGQGLQFLFEYFSETQRNKGNFPGRFSGRQFSNSRSEMNVSTLELGDSALYLCASSFQGMSTDTQYFGPGTRLTVL.

This clone was seen a few times. The rearrangement links TRBV6-6 to TRBJ2-1; TRBD1 might be the D (6 bases). V was trimmed by 7 bases and J by 12 bases, leaving 13 bases between them. The CDR3 has 11 residues. CDR1 is MNHNY, CDR2 SVGAGI, per germline (reference sequence). CDR3 nucleotides: TGTGCCAGCACAGGGGTAATGGGGCAGTTCTTC. It is translated as CASTGVMGQFF.

In this sample, this clone turned up a few times. J is TRBJ2-5 and V is TRBV5-1; no definite D call. The CDR3 has 15 amino acids. Deletions cut 7 bases from V and 1 base from J, with 17 bases between. From germline, CDR1 is SGHRS and CDR2 YFSETQ. The CDR3 nucleotides are TGCGCCAGCGGTGCCGGGTTCAACCGCCAAGAGACCCAGTACTTC. It yields the protein CASGAGFNRQETQYF.

The rearrangement links TRBV4-3 to TRBJ2-3; TRBD2 might be the D (5 bases). The germline V and J ends were trimmed by 1 base and 2 bases, with 16 bases remaining between them. The CDR3 is 17 residues long. Germline CDR1 LGHNA, CDR2 YSLEER. The chain's CDR3 is CASSQALLEGLTDTQYF. Here the CDR3 DNA reads TGCGCCAGCAGCCAAGCCCTGCTAGAGGGCCTCACAGATACGCAGTATTTT.

Note on this clone: This CDR3 is also generated by other DNA sequences in the sample. V and J are TRBV30 and TRBJ1-1; tentative D call: TRBD1 (6 bases). Germline V lookup: CDR1 GTSNPN, CDR2 SVGIG (reference sequence). V was pared by 0 bases and J by 2 bases, with 7 bases between. This CDR3 comprises 13 residues. The chain's CDR3 is CAWSVQGNTEAFF. The CDR3 nucleotides are TGTGCCTGGAGTGTACAGGGCAACACTGAAGCTTTCTTT.

The chain is built from TRBV10-3 and TRBJ2-3; tentatively, D is TRBD1 or TRBD2 (6 bases each). This CDR3 contains 15 residues. The V gene's germline CDR1 is ENHRY and CDR2 SYGVKD. V lost 4 bases and J 1 base, leaving 12 bases between the germline ends. The DNA for the CDR3 is TGTGCCATCAGTGCGGAGGGGGGTCGCACAGATACGCAGTATTTT. This translates into CAISAEGGRTDTQYF.

The V and J genes are TRBV19 and TRBJ1-5; D ambiguous. The CDR3 consists of 16 residues. Germline assignment: CDR1 LNHDA and CDR2 SQIVND (reference sequence). V lost 2 bases to trimming and J lost 0 bases, with 11 bases between them. CDR3 residues: CASSITGFNSNQPQHF. As DNA, the CDR3 is TGTGCCAGTAGTATAACCGGGTTTAATAGCAATCAGCCCCAGCATTTT. Full variable domain (outside the CDR3, taken from reference TRBV19 and TRBJ1-5): DGGITQSPKYLFRKEGQNVTLSCEQNLNHDAMYWYRQDPGQGLRLIYYSQIVNDFQKGDIAEGYSVSREKKESFPLTVTSAQKNPTAFYLCASSITGFNSNQPQHFGDGTRLSIL.

The V gene is TRBV29-1, the J gene TRBJ2-1, with a tentative D call TRBD1 (5 bases). CDR1 SQVTM and CDR2 ANQGSEA come from the germline V gene. The CDR3 length is 13 residues. Trimming took 5 bases from V and 1 from J, leaving 9 bases between them. CDR3 bases: TGCAGCGTTCAGGGATTGTCCTACAATGAGCAGTTCTTC. This codes for CSVQGLSYNEQFF.

CDR3 protein: CASSNPPGGDDNSPLHF. The CDR3 coding sequence is TGTGCCAGCAGTAACCCTCCTGGAGGCGATGATAATTCACCCCTCCACTTT. The chain has TRBV2 and TRBJ1-6; D gene unclear. The CDR3 has 17 residues. Germline CDR1 is SNHLY and CDR2 is FYNNEI. Trimming pared 5 bases from V and 5 bases from J, leaving 19 bases between.

The CDR3 loop is CAISESAQGAKTQYF. DNA for the CDR3: TGTGCCATCAGTGAGTCTGCACAGGGGGCGAAGACCCAGTACTTC. This chain links TRBV10-3 with TRBJ2-5; TRBD1 matches 9 bases. This CDR3 has 15 residues. V shed 0 bases and J 6 bases; nucleotides not matched to a gene: 5. Germline V gene lookup returns CDR1 ENHRY and CDR2 SYGVKD.

The chain combines TRBV15 with TRBJ1-3; TRBD1 matches 7 bases. The CDR3 runs to 16 residues. Per the germline V gene, CDR1 is LNHNV and CDR2 is YYDKDF (reference sequence). V lost 2 bases and J lost 3; bases outside the gene matches: 7. The CDR3 here is CATSRTQGRLGNTIYF. DNA for the CDR3: TGTGCCACCAGCAGAACACAGGGGCGCCTTGGAAACACCATATATTTT.

The chain couples TRBV19 to TRBJ1-2; no clear D gene. The CDR3 is made up of 12 amino acids. Trimming removed 5 bases at V and 5 bases at J, with 9 bases between. The germline CDR1 and CDR2 sequences are LNHDA and SQIVND (reference sequence). CDR3 region: CASSQRQYGYTF. In DNA form, the CDR3 reads TGTGCCAGTAGTCAAAGGCAGTATGGCTACACCTTC.

V and J are TRBV7-2 and TRBJ2-5; D is undetermined. Trimming stripped 5 bases from V and 7 bases from J, with 11 bases between. Germline V gives CDR1 SGHTA, CDR2 FQGNSA. The CDR3 runs 12 residues. CDR3 protein: CASSKAWGTQYF. In DNA form, the CDR3 reads TGTGCCAGCAGCAAAGCATGGGGGACCCAGTACTTC.

This clone is a singleton in its sample. The rearrangement uses TRBV29-1 and TRBJ1-1; 7 positions match TRBD1. CDR1 and CDR2 from the germline V gene are SQVTM and ANQGSEA. The CDR3 contains 11 residues. With V trimmed by 7 bases and J by 11 bases, 10 bases remained unmatched. The CDR3 reads CSAQTGERAFF. In DNA form, the CDR3 reads TGCAGCGCACAAACAGGGGAGAGGGCTTTCTTT.

The chain employs TRBV4-1 and TRBJ2-2, with unresolved D. V lost 3 bases, J lost 8 bases, and 16 bases lay in between. The CDR3 loop spans 15 amino acids. Germline lookup yields CDR1 MGHRA and CDR2 YSYEKL. The CDR3 bases are TGCGCCAGCAGCCATCCCCTTAGAGAGGCTGGGGAGCTGTTTTTT. Its translation: CASSHPLREAGELFF.

This clone has a handful of counts. The rearrangement links TRBV29-1 to TRBJ2-2, with 7 nucleotides matching TRBD1. V shed 7 bases and J 3 bases; nucleotides not matched to a gene: 8. CDR1 is SQVTM, CDR2 ANQGSEA, per germline. CDR3 size: 14 residues. The DNA of the CDR3 is TGCAGCGGAGGACAGGAGCCCTACACCGGGGAGCTGTTTTTT. Its translation: CSGGQEPYTGELFF.

J is TRBJ1-5 and V is TRBV7-2; perhaps TRBD1 as D (6 bases). This CDR3 spans 18 amino acids. The V gene lost 5 bases and the J gene lost 6 bases, with 26 bases spanning the gap. CDR1 is SGHTA, CDR2 FQGNSA, per germline. The CDR3 protein is CASSRLGRGVESPQPQHF. CDR3 DNA sequence: TGTGCCAGCAGCCGCCTGGGCAGGGGAGTGGAAAGTCCTCAGCCCCAGCATTTT.

This clone was seen only a few times. This CDR3 reads CASTSYNEQYF. CDR3 in DNA: TGTGCCAGCACCTCCTATAACGAGCAGTACTTC. This chain joins TRBV21-1 and TRBJ2-7; the table's D gene call, TRBD2, was not cross checked with the DNA. TRBV21-1 is recorded as a pseudogene. The length of the CDR3 is 11 residues.

This clone was picked up a small number of times. The V and J genes are TRBV5-1 and TRBJ2-1, with D perhaps TRBD1 or TRBD2 (6 bases each). In germline, CDR1 is SGHRS, CDR2 YFSETQ. Trimming removed 0 bases from V and 8 bases from J, with 15 bases in between. The CDR3 loop spans 15 amino acids. The CDR3 DNA follows: TGCGCCAGCAGCTTGGGGCCGGGGGACAAACATGAGCAGTTCTTC. It is translated as CASSLGPGDKHEQFF.

V usage is TRBV28 and J usage is TRBJ1-5; perhaps TRBD1 as D (6 bases). This CDR3 is 14 amino acids long. V lost 6 bases and J 0 bases, leaving 9 bases between the germline ends. The V gene's germline CDR1 is MDHEN and CDR2 SYDVKM. CDR3 DNA: TGTGCCAGCAGCGACAGGTTTAGCAATCAGCCCCAGCATTTT. This codes for CASSDRFSNQPQHF. Complete variable domain (other parts from reference TRBV28 and TRBJ1-5): DVKVTQSSRYLVKRTGEKVFLECVQDMDHENMFWYRQDPGLGLRLIYFSYDVKMKEKGDIPEGYSVSREKKERFSLILESASTNQTSMYLCASSDRFSNQPQHFGDGTRLSIL.

The rearrangement uses TRBV18 and TRBJ1-6; 8 bases are shared with TRBD1. Trimming took 5 bases from V and 7 from J; bases not matched to a gene: 4. Germline V gene sequence: CDR1 KGHSH, CDR2 LQKENI. The CDR3 sequence is 14 residues long. DNA of the CDR3: TGTGCCAGCTCAGACTCAGGGGGCAATTCACCCCTCCACTTT. Encoded protein: CASSDSGGNSPLHF.

This chain connects TRBV5-1 to TRBJ2-5; D unresolved. Germline V CDR1 and CDR2: SGHRS, YFSETQ. V lost 1 base to trimming and J lost 1 base, with 5 bases between them. This CDR3 comprises 13 residues. The CDR3 loop is CASSLSSQETQYF. CDR3 nucleotide sequence: TGCGCCAGCAGCTTGTCGTCCCAAGAGACCCAGTACTTC.

The V gene is TRBV7-2, the J gene TRBJ2-3; 7 positions agree with TRBD1. Germline trimming cut 7 bases from V and 3 bases from J; bases unmatched to any gene: 7. The CDR3 loop spans 14 amino acids. Germline-derived CDR1 and CDR2 are SGHTA and FQGNSA. The CDR3 nucleotides read TGTGCCAGCAAAACCGGGACAGCAACAGATACGCAGTATTTT. Encoded protein: CASKTGTATDTQYF.

The chain couples TRBV30 to TRBJ1-5, with a possible D match to TRBD1 (6 bases). V shed 1 base and J shed 3 bases, with 25 bases lying between them. CDR3 size: 19 residues. Germline loops: CDR1 GTSNPN, CDR2 SVGIG (reference sequence). The CDR3 region is CAWSDPSGAGEVDNQPQHF. CDR3 sequence (DNA): TGTGCCTGGAGTGACCCCTCCGGGGCAGGGGAAGTTGACAATCAGCCCCAGCATTTT.

This clone was recorded once. The chain combines TRBV6-1 with TRBJ2-5; no reliable D call. Germline values: CDR1 MNHNS, CDR2 SASEGT. The CDR3 loop spans 14 amino acids. V was trimmed by 5 bases and J by 4 bases, leaving 14 bases between them. CDR3 in amino acids: CASSPPPSGETQYF. DNA of the CDR3: TGTGCCAGCAGTCCCCCTCCGAGTGGAGAGACCCAGTACTTC.

This rearrangement joins TRBV11-3 to TRBJ2-4; possibly TRBD1 or TRBD2 for D (5 bases each). Germline loops: CDR1 SGHNT, CDR2 YENEEA. The V end was cut by 7 bases, the J end by 3 bases, with 16 bases between. The CDR3 covers 15 residues. In DNA, the CDR3 is TGTGCCAGCAACGTGGAGGCAGGGCTCAAAAACATTCAGTACTTC. This codes for CASNVEAGLKNIQYF.

The chain couples TRBV5-5 to TRBJ2-5, with 7 nucleotides matching TRBD2. The assigned J gene may be wrong: the sequence end matches TRBJ2-7 better. The CDR3 runs to 15 residues. Germline CDR1 reads SGHKS; CDR2 reads YYEKEE (reference sequence). In DNA form, the CDR3 reads TGTGCCAGCAGCTTGATCGGGGACTACCAATACGAGCAGTACTTC. Translating gives CASSLIGDYQYEQYF.

The chain has TRBV19 and TRBJ2-5, with D tentatively TRBD2 (5 bases). The V end was cut by 4 bases, the J end by 2 bases, with 8 bases between. The CDR3 consists of 13 residues. Germline CDR1 is LNHDA and CDR2 is SQIVND (reference sequence). The CDR3 loop reads CASSKSGQETQYF. CDR3 bases: TGTGCCAGTAGTAAATCGGGGCAAGAGACCCAGTACTTC.